A single sample gave rise to the 5 T cell receptor beta chains below, sequenced in a study of HIV-infected patients and healthy controls. All unsorted peripheral T cells were captured because whole blood was used without fractionation. Alpha and beta constant-region primers primed reverse transcription of approximately 0.55 ug RNA. Separate chain-specific third strand synthesis with multiplexing indices produced the alpha and beta libraries. TCRdb re-called the 5' RACE reads through MiXCR, storing one row per CDR3 protein. The sample holds around 18,000 distinct CDR3 sequences, over 9.5% seen once. The sequenced sample consisted of blood. The receptor set was obtained from an adult in good health.

This clonotype was counted many times. The chain is built from TRBV30 and TRBJ2-7, with D possibly matching TRBD1 (5 bases). Looked up from germline, CDR1 is GTSNPN and CDR2 is SVGIG (reference sequence). CDR3 length: 15 residues. V was trimmed by 0 bases and J by 4 bases, leaving 16 bases between them. CDR3 sequence reads: CAWSVRKGITYEQYF. The CDR3, as DNA: TGTGCCTGGAGTGTACGCAAGGGGATCACTTACGAGCAGTACTTC.

This clonotype was found many times. CDR3 coding DNA: TGTGCCAGCAGCTTATCGCAGGCGACCTACGAGCAGTACTTC. Translating gives CASSLSQATYEQYF. The V and J genes are TRBV7-9 and TRBJ2-7; no definite D call. Germline CDR1 SEHNR, CDR2 FQNEAQ (reference sequence). Trimming stripped 2 bases from V and 2 bases from J, with 10 bases between. This CDR3 contains 14 residues.

This clonotype was picked up many times. The chain carries TRBV28 and TRBJ1-6; a possible D gene is TRBD1 (5 bases). CDR3 length: 16 residues. Germline CDR1 is MDHEN and CDR2 is SYDVKM. Trimming removed 4 bases from V and 14 bases from J, with 24 bases in between. CDR3 in amino acids: CASSSPGDAGPLALHF. As DNA, the CDR3 is TGTGCCAGCAGTTCCCCGGGGGACGCGGGGCCATTGGCCCTCCACTTT.

CDR3 DNA: TGTGCCAGCAGCCCCCGGACTAGCGGGTCGAACACCGGGGAGCTGTTTTTT. Amino acid sequence: CASSPRTSGSNTGELFF. J is TRBJ2-2 and V is TRBV7-9; 11 positions agree with TRBD2. The germline V gene has CDR1 SEHNR and CDR2 FQNEAQ (reference sequence). CDR3 length: 17 amino acids. V lost 5 bases to trimming and J lost 0 bases; unmatched junction nucleotides: 5.

This clonotype was seen many times. The CDR3 bases are TGTGCCAGCAGTCGCCTGCCCGGACTTATTTATGGCTACACCTTC. Its translation: CASSRLPGLIYGYTF. V and J are TRBV27 and TRBJ1-2; no clear D gene. Germline-derived CDR1 and CDR2 are MNHEY and SMNVEV (reference sequence). This CDR3 contains 15 residues. Trimming pared 5 bases from V and 5 bases from J, leaving 18 bases between.